This T cell receptor beta chain comes out of a study of T-cell memory formation after mild COVID-19. MiXCR was run by TCRdb on the 5' RACE reads, yielding one entry per CDR3 protein. This sample has approximately 560,000 distinct CDR3 sequences, with 15% to 20% found just once. CDR1 is MNHEY, CDR2 SVGEGT, per germline. The CDR3 totals 13 residues. The junction had 7 bases not matched to a gene; V was cut back by 6 bases and J by 7 bases. The rearrangement links TRBV6-2 or TRBV6-3 to TRBJ2-7; 9 bases match TRBD1. Specimen: PBMCs or a T cell subset sorted from them (not recorded which). The receptor comes from an adult woman who had mild COVID-19 (a few samples of this study predate the infection). Cell type and time point are not known. Written as DNA, the CDR3 is TGTGCCAGCAGAGCTCACAGGGGGCGAGAGCAGTACTTC. It translates to CASRAHRGREQYF.